Listed below are T cell receptor beta chains from one sample, sequenced in a study of PD-1 blockade in classical Hodgkin lymphoma. The repertoire was sequenced with immunoSEQ multiplex PCR; TCRdb's copy has only in-frame clones and lacks some. The table shows 9,000 to 10,000 clones, with around 90% occurring only once. The material was peripheral blood mononuclear cells (PBMCs), obtained at baseline. The receptors here all came from a human donor with classical Hodgkin lymphoma. Both conserved end residues are part of each CDR3. The D gene is left open where the match is weak. Expanded clones get a size class; other rows say once, few or many, or leave the size out.

V	J	size	D	CDR3	DNA
TRBV9	TRBJ2-1	NA	NA	CASSVSGQGIGNEQFF	TGTGCCAGCAGCGTATCGGGGCAGGGAATTGGCAATGAGCAGTTCTTC
TRBV28	TRBJ2-3	once	NA	CASSSPPSLADTQYF	TGTGCCAGCAGTTCCCCCCCCAGTCTCGCAGATACGCAGTATTTT
TRBV5-1	TRBJ1-1	few	TRBD1	CASSLGPGQGRPGFF	TGCGCCAGCAGCTTGGGTCCGGGACAGGGCCGCCCGGGTTTCTTT
TRBV21-1	TRBJ1-4	NA	NA	CATISEGPPKLATNEKLFF	TGTGCTACCATTAGCGAGGGGCCGCCTAAACTTGCAACTAATGAAAAACTGTTTTTT
TRBV9	TRBJ1-2	NA	NA	CASSVDSTNYGYTF	TGTGCCAGCAGCGTAGACAGTACTAACTATGGCTACACCTTC
TRBV5-1	TRBJ2-7	NA	NA	CASSLGAPGYEQYF	TGCGCCAGCAGCTTGGGGGCCCCCGGCTACGAGCAGTACTTC
TRBV29-1	TRBJ2-5	NA	NA	CSVAKTVLETQYF	TGCAGCGTTGCAAAGACAGTGTTAGAGACCCAGTACTTC
TRBV28	TRBJ2-3	few	NA	CASSPPTQLTDTQYF	TGTGCCAGCAGTCCACCTACACAACTCACAGATACGCAGTATTTT
TRBV10-2	TRBJ2-2	few	NA	CASSNLNTAPSLRELFF	TGCGCCAGCAGTAATTTAAATACAGCCCCTAGCCTCCGGGAGCTGTTTTTT
TRBV19	TRBJ1-5	NA	NA	CASSILPGHQPQHF	TGTGCCAGTAGTATTCTTCCCGGGCACCAGCCCCAGCATTTT
TRBV27	TRBJ2-7	NA	NA	CASSYTGTSYEQYF	TGTGCCAGCAGCTATACCGGGACAAGCTACGAGCAGTACTTC
TRBV6-5	TRBJ1-5	NA	NA	CASMQGEGDQPQHF	TGTGCCAGCATGCAGGGAGAGGGGGATCAGCCCCAGCATTTT
TRBV28	TRBJ1-5	NA	NA	CASSLYTQVHRSQHF	TGTGCCAGCAGTCTCTACACCCAGGTTCATAGATCCCAGCATTTT
TRBV10-3	TRBJ2-1	NA	TRBD1	CAISGGTGSNEQFF	TGTGCCATCAGTGGGGGGACAGGGAGCAATGAGCAGTTCTTC
TRBV18	TRBJ1-4	NA	NA	CASSPSDTLNEKLFF	TGTGCCAGCTCACCATCGGACACGCTGAATGAAAAACTGTTTTTT
TRBV6-5	TRBJ2-7	NA	TRBD2	CASSLSGAGEQYF	TGTGCCAGCAGTTTAAGCGGGGCGGGCGAGCAGTACTTC
TRBV7-9	TRBJ1-2	NA	NA	CASSPSLGGFSYGYTF	TGTGCCAGCAGCCCTAGCCTTGGGGGCTTTTCTTATGGCTACACCTTC
TRBV4-1	TRBJ1-4	NA	NA	CASSPRQAAEKLFF	TGCGCCAGCAGCCCACGGCAGGCGGCCGAAAAACTGTTTTTT